This T cell receptor (beta chain) originates from a study of T cells in localized non-small cell lung cancer. TCRdb's copy holds only in-frame clones and misses some; the assay was immunoSEQ multiplex PCR. The sample has about 26,000 clones; around 83% are singletons. Trimming took 4 bases from V and 8 from J, leaving 18 bases between them. The CDR3 length is 14 residues. CDR1 is SGHDT and CDR2 is YYEEEE in the germline V gene. The material sequenced was peripheral blood, taken before any cancer treatment. The TCR comes from a woman aged 35-75 years with stage I lung adenocarcinoma. The chain links TRBV5-6 to TRBJ1-2; D not certain. CDR3 nucleotide sequence: TGTGCCAGCAGCCAAGGACGGATCGGTGGAGGCTACACCTTC. Its translation: CASSQGRIGGGYTF.